The clone carrying this T cell receptor (beta chain) was recorded only once. Its antigen is still unknown. These data originate in a study of CD8 T cells in ankylosing spondylitis. TCRdb reprocessed the 5' RACE reads with MiXCR, giving one entry per CDR3 protein. The table shows about 280,000 distinct CDR3 sequences, with 15% to 25% occurring only once. Study results and caveats: Fewer than ten highly homologous variants made up a TCR beta motif that seemed to typify ankylosing spondylitis blood. Previous work reported some of these motif variants in the synovial fluid and blood of reactive arthritis.

The receptor comes from a male donor with ankylosing spondylitis or in good health (not recorded which). Sample: blood, either unsorted or a sorted T cell fraction (not recorded which).

CDR3 loop: CASSPIPIRDATKRHYGYTF. CDR3 bases: TGTGCCAGCTCACCTATTCCGATACGGGACGCAACTAAGAGGCACTATGGCTACACCTTC. The chain recombines TRBV18 with TRBJ1-2; maybe TRBD1 (5 bases). V gave up 3 bases and J gave up 3 bases, with 29 bases separating them. CDR3 size: 20 residues. CDR1 and CDR2 from the germline V gene are KGHSH and LQKENI.